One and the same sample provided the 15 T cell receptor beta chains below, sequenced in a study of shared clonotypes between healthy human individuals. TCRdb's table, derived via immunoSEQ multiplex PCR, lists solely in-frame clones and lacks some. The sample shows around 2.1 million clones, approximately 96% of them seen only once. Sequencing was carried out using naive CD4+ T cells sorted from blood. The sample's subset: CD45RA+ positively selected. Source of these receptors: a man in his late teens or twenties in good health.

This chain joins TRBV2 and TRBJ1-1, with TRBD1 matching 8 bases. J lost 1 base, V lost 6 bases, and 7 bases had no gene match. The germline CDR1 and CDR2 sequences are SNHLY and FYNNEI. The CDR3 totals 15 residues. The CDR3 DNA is TGTGCCAGCAGAATAACCGGGACAGGGAACACTGAAGCTTTCTTT. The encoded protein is CASRITGTGNTEAFF.

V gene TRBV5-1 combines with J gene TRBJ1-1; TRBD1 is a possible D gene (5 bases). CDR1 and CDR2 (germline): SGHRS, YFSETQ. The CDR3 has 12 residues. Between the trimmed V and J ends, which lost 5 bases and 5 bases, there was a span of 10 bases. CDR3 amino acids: CASSYEGTEAFF. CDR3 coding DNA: TGCGCCAGCAGTTATGAGGGGACTGAAGCTTTCTTT.

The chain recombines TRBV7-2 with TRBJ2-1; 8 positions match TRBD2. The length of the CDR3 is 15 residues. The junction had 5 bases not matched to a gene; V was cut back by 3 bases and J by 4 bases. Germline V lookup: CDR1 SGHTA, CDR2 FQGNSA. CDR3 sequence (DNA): TGTGCCAGCAGCTTTCCGGGACTAGGATACAATGAGCAGTTCTTC. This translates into CASSFPGLGYNEQFF.

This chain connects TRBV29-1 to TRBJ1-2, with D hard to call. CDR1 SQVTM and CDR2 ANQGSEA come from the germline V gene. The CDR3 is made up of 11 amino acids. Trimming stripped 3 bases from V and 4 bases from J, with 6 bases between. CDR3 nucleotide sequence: TGCAGCGTTGATGTGGCCTATGGCTACACCTTC. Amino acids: CSVDVAYGYTF.

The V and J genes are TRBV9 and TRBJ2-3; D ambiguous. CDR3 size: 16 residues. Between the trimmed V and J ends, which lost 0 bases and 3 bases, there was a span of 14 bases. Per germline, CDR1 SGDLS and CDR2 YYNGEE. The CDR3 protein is CASSVGPLATTDTQYF. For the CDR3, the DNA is TGTGCCAGCAGCGTAGGCCCGCTGGCGACAACAGATACGCAGTATTTT.

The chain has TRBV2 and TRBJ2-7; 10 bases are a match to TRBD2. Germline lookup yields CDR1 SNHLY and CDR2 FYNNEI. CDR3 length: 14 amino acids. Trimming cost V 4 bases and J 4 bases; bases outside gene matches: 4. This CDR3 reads CASSAGLAAYEQYF. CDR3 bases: TGTGCCAGCAGTGCCGGACTAGCGGCTTACGAGCAGTACTTC.

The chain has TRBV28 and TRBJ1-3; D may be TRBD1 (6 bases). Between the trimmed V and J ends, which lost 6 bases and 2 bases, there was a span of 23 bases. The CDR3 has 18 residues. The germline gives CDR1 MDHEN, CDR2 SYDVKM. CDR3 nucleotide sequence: TGTGCCAGCAGGGCCCCCGGGACACTTCAATTAACTGGAAACACCATATATTTT. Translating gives CASRAPGTLQLTGNTIYF.

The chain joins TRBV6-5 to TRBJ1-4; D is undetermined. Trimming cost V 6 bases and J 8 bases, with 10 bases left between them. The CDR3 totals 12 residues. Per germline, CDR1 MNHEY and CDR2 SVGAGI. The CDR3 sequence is CASSLNREKLFF. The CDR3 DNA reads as TGTGCCAGCAGCTTAAACCGGGAAAAACTGTTTTTT.

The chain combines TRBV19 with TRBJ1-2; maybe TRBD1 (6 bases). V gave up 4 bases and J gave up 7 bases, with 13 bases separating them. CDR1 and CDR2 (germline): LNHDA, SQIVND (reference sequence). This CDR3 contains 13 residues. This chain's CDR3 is CASSTQGRSGYTF. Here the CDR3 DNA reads TGTGCCAGTAGTACTCAGGGGCGGAGTGGCTACACCTTC.

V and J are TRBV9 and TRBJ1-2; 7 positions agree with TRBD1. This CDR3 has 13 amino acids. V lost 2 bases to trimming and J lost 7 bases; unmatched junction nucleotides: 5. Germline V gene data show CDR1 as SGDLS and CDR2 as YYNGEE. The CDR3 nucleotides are TGTGCCAGCAGCGTTGAACAGGGGTCTGGCTACACCTTC. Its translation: CASSVEQGSGYTF.

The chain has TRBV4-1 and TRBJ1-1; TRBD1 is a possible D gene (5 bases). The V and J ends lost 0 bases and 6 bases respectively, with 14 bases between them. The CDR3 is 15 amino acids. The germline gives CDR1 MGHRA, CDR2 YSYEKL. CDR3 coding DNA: TGCGCCAGCAGCCAAGATTGGGGGGTTAAGGCTGAAGCTTTCTTT. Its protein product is CASSQDWGVKAEAFF.

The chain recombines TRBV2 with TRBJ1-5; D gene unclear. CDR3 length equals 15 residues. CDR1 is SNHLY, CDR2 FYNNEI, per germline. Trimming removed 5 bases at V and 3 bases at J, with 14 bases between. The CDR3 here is CASSPGLSSNQPQHF. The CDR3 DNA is TGTGCCAGCAGTCCCGGACTCTCCTCCAATCAGCCCCAGCATTTT.

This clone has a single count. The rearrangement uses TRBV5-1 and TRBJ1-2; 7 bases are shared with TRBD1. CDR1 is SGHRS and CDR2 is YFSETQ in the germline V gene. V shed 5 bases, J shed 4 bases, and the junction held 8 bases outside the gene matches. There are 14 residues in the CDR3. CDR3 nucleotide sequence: TGCGCCAGCAGTGGACAGGAAGGGGGCTATGGCTACACCTTC. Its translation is CASSGQEGGYGYTF.

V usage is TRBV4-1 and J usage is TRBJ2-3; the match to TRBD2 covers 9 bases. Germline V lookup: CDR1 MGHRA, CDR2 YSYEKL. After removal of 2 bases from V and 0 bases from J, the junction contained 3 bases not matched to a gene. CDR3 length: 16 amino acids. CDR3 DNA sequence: TGCGCCAGCAGCCAACTAGCGGGGTTCAGCACAGATACGCAGTATTTT. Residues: CASSQLAGFSTDTQYF.

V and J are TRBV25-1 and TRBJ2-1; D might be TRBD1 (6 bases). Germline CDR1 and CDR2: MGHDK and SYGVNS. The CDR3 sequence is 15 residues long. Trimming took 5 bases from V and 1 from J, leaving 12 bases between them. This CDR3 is CASSQTGQSYNEQFF. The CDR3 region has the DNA TGTGCCAGCAGTCAGACGGGACAATCCTACAATGAGCAGTTCTTC. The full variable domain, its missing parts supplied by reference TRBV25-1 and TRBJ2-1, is EADIYQTPRYLVIGTGKKITLECSQTMGHDKMYWYQQDPGMELHLIHYSYGVNSTEKGDLSSESTVSRIRTEHFPLTLESARPSHTSQYLCASSQTGQSYNEQFFGPGTRLTVL.